One TCR beta chain is described in this entry. Data came from immunoSEQ multiplex PCR; TCRdb stores just in-frame clones and leaves some out. The sample lists just under 55,000 clones; around 83% were seen once. These data originate in a study of blood T cell repertoires in COVID-19. Study at large: Both acute and convalescent COVID-19 samples were obtained from the United States, Italy and Spain.

The receptor was derived from a woman aged 60-75 years with acute or convalescent COVID-19. Sequenced sample: peripheral blood.

The CDR3 region has the DNA TGTGCCAGCAGCTTAAGTCCGCGGCCGGGCTCTGGGGCCAACGTCCTGACTTTC. Encoded protein: CASSLSPRPGSGANVLTF. The chain joins TRBV7-3 to TRBJ2-6; D is ambiguous. The CDR3 spans 18 residues. Looked up from germline, CDR1 is SGHTA and CDR2 is FQGTGA. Trimming took 1 base from V and 0 from J, leaving 13 bases between them. The full variable domain, in which reference TRBV7-3 and TRBJ2-6 provide the parts outside the CDR3, is GAGVSQTPSNKVTEKGKYVELRCDPISGHTALYWYRQSLGQGPEFLIYFQGTGAADDSGLPNDRFFAVRPEGSVSTLKIQRTERGDSAVYLCASSLSPRPGSGANVLTFGAGSRLTVL.